Listed below are T cell receptor beta chains from one sample, sequenced in a study of blood T cell repertoires in COVID-19. Clones were sequenced by immunoSEQ multiplex PCR, and TCRdb holds only the in-frame ones, with some missing. The table includes approximately 77,000 clones, approximately 80% detected once. Sample: peripheral blood. The receptors originated from a woman aged 70-85 years with acute or convalescent COVID-19. Both conserved end residues are part of each CDR3. The order of the fields is CDR3 DNA, CDR3 protein, clone size, J gene, V gene, D gene. D genes are given only for firm matches. Clone size is not always given. Where it is, it says once, few, many or a class for expanded clones.

TGTGCCATCAGGAATGGGACAGGGGGCAGAGGAACTAACTATGGCTACACCTTC	CAIRNGTGGRGTNYGYTF	.	TRBJ1-2	TRBV10-3	TRBD1
TGTGCCAGCAGCTTATTAGCTAACTATGGCTACACCTTC	CASSLLANYGYTF	.	TRBJ1-2	TRBV7-2	.
TGTGCCAGCAGCGTAGCCCCGGGACAGGGCGACTATGGCTACACCTTC	CASSVAPGQGDYGYTF	.	TRBJ1-2	TRBV9	TRBD1
TGTGCCAGCAGTGAGGTTGGGCCAGGGTATAGTGGAAACACCATATATTTT	CASSEVGPGYSGNTIYF	.	TRBJ1-3	TRBV2	.
TGTGCCAGCAGTTGGGGCGGGGGGGCCCTTGAGCAGTTCTTC	CASSWGGGALEQFF	.	TRBJ2-1	TRBV27	TRBD2
TGTGCCAGCAGCCACCTTCGTAGGGCAAGGGGGCCTTTCACAGATACGCAGTATTTT	CASSHLRRARGPFTDTQYF	once	TRBJ2-3	TRBV3-1/TRBV3-2	TRBD1
TGTGCCAGCAGCCGTACAGGGGTAGATACGCAGTATTTT	CASSRTGVDTQYF	.	TRBJ2-3	TRBV7-3	TRBD1
TGTGCCAGTAGTCCTGTAGCGGGGGTCGACCAAGAGACCCAGTACTTC	CASSPVAGVDQETQYF	once	TRBJ2-5	TRBV19	TRBD2
TGTGCCAGCAGCCTGACAGGATATGGCTACACCTTC	CASSLTGYGYTF	.	TRBJ1-2	TRBV7-9	.
TGTGCCAGCAGCTTACAGGGACTATATAATTCACCCCTCCACTTT	CASSLQGLYNSPLHF	.	TRBJ1-6	TRBV7-6	.
TGTGCCAGTAGACCCCCGACAGGGACCTCACCCCTCCACTTT	CASRPPTGTSPLHF	.	TRBJ1-6	TRBV19	TRBD1
TGTGCCAGCAGCTTTACAGGGGAAGCTTTCTTT	CASSFTGEAFF	few	TRBJ1-1	TRBV7-9	.
TGTGCCAGCGCCGATCCGGTGGGGGGGAGGAGGGGAACTGAAGCTTTCTTT	CASADPVGGRRGTEAFF	.	TRBJ1-1	TRBV9	.
TGTGCCAGCAGCCAAGATGGCGAACAGGGGGCGGTAAACTATGGCTACACCTTC	CASSQDGEQGAVNYGYTF	.	TRBJ1-2	TRBV3-1/TRBV3-2	TRBD1
TGTGCCAGCAGCCCGGGACAGGGTGTCCACGAGCAGTACTTC	CASSPGQGVHEQYF	.	TRBJ2-7	TRBV2	TRBD1
TGTGCCACCAGTGGGCGGGGGACGCGGGACACTGAAGCTTTCTTT	CATSGRGTRDTEAFF	.	TRBJ1-1	TRBV24-1	.
TGCAGTGCTAGTCCCCTCCTAGCGGGGGGAACCTACGAGCAGTACTTC	CSASPLLAGGTYEQYF	.	TRBJ2-7	TRBV20-1	TRBD2
TGTGCCATCAGTGACCCCACAGCGGGGGAGACCCAGTACTTC	CAISDPTAGETQYF	.	TRBJ2-5	TRBV10-3	TRBD2
TGTGCCACCAGCAGATCGACAGTAAACAATGAGCAGTTCTTC	CATSRSTVNNEQFF	few	TRBJ2-1	TRBV15	.
TGTGCCAGCAGGGGACTTCCCAATGAGCAGTTCTTC	CASRGLPNEQFF	.	TRBJ2-1	TRBV2	.
TGTGCCAGTAGTAAGGCAGGGAAGGCCGGGGAGCTGTTTTTT	CASSKAGKAGELFF	.	TRBJ2-2	TRBV19	.
TGTGCCAGCAGCGTCGGACTATTTCAGCATTTT	CASSVGLFQHF	.	TRBJ1-5	TRBV6-2/TRBV6-3	.
TGTGCCAGCAGTGAGTTACAGGGTTCTGAAGCTTTCTTT	CASSELQGSEAFF	.	TRBJ1-1	TRBV25-1	.
TGCAGCGTCCAGCGGGGGGTTTACGAGCAGTACTTC	CSVQRGVYEQYF	once	TRBJ2-7	TRBV29-1	TRBD2
TGTGCCAGCAGTGGTGGCCTTTTTCGCTACGAGCAGTACTTC	CASSGGLFRYEQYF	.	TRBJ2-7	TRBV6-2/TRBV6-3	.
TGTGCCAGCAGTGCACGAGGGGGCGCGGGTTCACCCCTCCACTTT	CASSARGGAGSPLHF	.	TRBJ1-6	TRBV27	TRBD1
TGTGCCAGCAGCCCAGGGGGCCTAGCGGGGGCCCAAGAGACCCAGTACTTC	CASSPGGLAGAQETQYF	.	TRBJ2-5	TRBV5-4	TRBD2
TGTGCCAGCAGCACCCCTGGGGGCATGGAGGCCAAAAACATTCAGTACTTC	CASSTPGGMEAKNIQYF	.	TRBJ2-4	TRBV7-8	.
TGTGCCAGCAGTTCCTTACTCGTCTATGGCTACACCTTC	CASSSLLVYGYTF	.	TRBJ1-2	TRBV6-2/TRBV6-3	.
TGCAGTGCTAGACCCTCTGAAGCTTTCTTT	CSARPSEAFF	.	TRBJ1-1	TRBV20-1	.
TGTGCCAGCAGTCATCAGAAGACCTACGAGCAGTACTTC	CASSHQKTYEQYF	.	TRBJ2-7	TRBV6-5	.
TGCGCCAGCAGCCAGTCACTTAGTGCCCTGAATTCACCCCTCCACTTT	CASSQSLSALNSPLHF	.	TRBJ1-6	TRBV4-3	.
TGTGCCAGCAGCGCGATTTCTACAGGGGCGGCTGGCTACACCTTC	CASSAISTGAAGYTF	few	TRBJ1-2	TRBV6-6	TRBD1
TGTGCCAGCAGTGAATTCCTGAACACCATATATTTT	CASSEFLNTIYF	.	TRBJ1-3	TRBV2	.
TGTGCCAGCAGTTACTCTCGTACAGGGGCGAGTGGCTACACCTTC	CASSYSRTGASGYTF	.	TRBJ1-2	TRBV6-2/TRBV6-3	TRBD1
TGTGCCAGCAGCCAAGAAATAGGGCGGGGGCAAGAGACCCAGTACTTC	CASSQEIGRGQETQYF	medium-sized	TRBJ2-5	TRBV3-1/TRBV3-2	TRBD2
TGTGCCAGCAGCTTCGAGAGACAGGGGCACTATGGCTACACCTTC	CASSFERQGHYGYTF	many	TRBJ1-2	TRBV7-9	TRBD1
TGTGCCACCACTAATGGGGGGGAGGACAATGAGCAGTTCTTC	CATTNGGEDNEQFF	.	TRBJ2-1	TRBV24-1	TRBD2
TGTGCCAGCAGCCTAGGACAGGTCACTCAGCCCCAGCATTTT	CASSLGQVTQPQHF	.	TRBJ1-5	TRBV7-2	TRBD1
TGTGCCAGTAGTTCGCGGACAGGAAGATATAATTCACCCCTCCACTTT	CASSSRTGRYNSPLHF	.	TRBJ1-6	TRBV19	TRBD1
TGCAGTGCTAGACGGGGGAGTGGCTACACCTTC	CSARRGSGYTF	once	TRBJ1-2	TRBV20-1	.